A selection of T cell receptor beta chains follows, all from one sample in a study of identical twins. TCRdb ran MiXCR on the 5' RACE reads and lists one entry per CDR3 protein. The table has 700,000 or so distinct CDR3 sequences, around 20% seen once. This sample also appeared in a second study, on T cells expressing NK-cell markers.

What was sequenced was PBMCs. These receptors were collected from a woman aged 18-29 years in good health. The CDR3 runs from the conserved cysteine through the conserved F or W.

v_call,cdr3_aa
TRBV27,CASSILTGRNTEAFF
TRBV10-3,CAISEPGTNYGYTF
TRBV5-1,CASRNPGLSSYNEQFF
TRBV12-3/TRBV12-4,CASSLNPSYEQYF
TRBV20-1,CSAREYEGAGNTIYF
TRBV10-3,CAQTEAGLAGLYEQYF
TRBV5-1,CASASGTGEQPQHF
TRBV27,CASSSGTDANYEQYF
TRBV15,CATRSWTDEAFF
TRBV6-1,CASSKQAGGTDTQYF
TRBV20-1,CSARRPPETQYF
TRBV6-5,CASSYGQVNEKLFF
TRBV20-1,CSARDRGLRQFF
TRBV20-1,CSAHSGGGSFEQYF
TRBV5-4,CASRRITMTDTQYF
TRBV25-1,CASSTDRGGYEQYF
TRBV6-1,CASTESGTFGSPLHF
TRBV5-1,CASSWGASGYNEQFF
TRBV12-3/TRBV12-4,CASNLGAEAFF
TRBV20-1,CSATRGNQPQHF
TRBV4-2,CASSQVELMAF
TRBV12-3/TRBV12-4,CASSQDQVGALHF
TRBV12-3/TRBV12-4,CASSLVGLVTYEQYF
TRBV7-3,CASSLFAGLPYEQYF
TRBV7-3,CASSLSRPYEQYF
TRBV6-1,CATSYLTSTDTQYF